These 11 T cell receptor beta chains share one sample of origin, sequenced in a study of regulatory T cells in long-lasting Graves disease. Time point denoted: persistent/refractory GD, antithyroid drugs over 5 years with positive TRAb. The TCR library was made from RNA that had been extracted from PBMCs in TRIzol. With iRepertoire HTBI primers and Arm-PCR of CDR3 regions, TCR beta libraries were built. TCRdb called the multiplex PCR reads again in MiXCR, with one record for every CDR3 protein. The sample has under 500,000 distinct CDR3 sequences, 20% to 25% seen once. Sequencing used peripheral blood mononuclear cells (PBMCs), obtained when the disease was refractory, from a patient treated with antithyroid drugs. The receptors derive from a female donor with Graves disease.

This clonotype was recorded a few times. The CDR3 loop reads CASSVQGPTDTQYF. The DNA of the CDR3 is TGTGCCAGTAGTGTACAGGGCCCCACAGATACGCAGTATTTT. The chain carries TRBV19 and TRBJ2-3, with D maybe TRBD1 (6 bases). The length of the CDR3 is 14 residues. CDR1 is LNHDA and CDR2 is SQIVND in the germline V gene (reference sequence). V was shortened by 5 bases and J by 2 bases, with 11 bases between the two germline ends.

The DNA of the CDR3 is TGTGCCAGCAGCTTAAAACTAGCCGCGTTTGAGCAGTACTTC. Protein: CASSLKLAAFEQYF. The genes are TRBV7-2 and TRBJ2-7; TRBD2 is a possible D gene (6 bases). Germline values: CDR1 SGHTA, CDR2 FQGNSA. With 2 bases removed from V and 7 bases from J, the gap between germline ends came to 15 bases. The CDR3 is 14 amino acids.

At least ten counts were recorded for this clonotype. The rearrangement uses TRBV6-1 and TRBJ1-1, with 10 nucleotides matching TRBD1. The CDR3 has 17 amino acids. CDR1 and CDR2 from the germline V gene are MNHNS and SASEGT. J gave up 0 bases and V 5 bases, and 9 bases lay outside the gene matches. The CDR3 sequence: CASSTIRGTGVNTEAFF. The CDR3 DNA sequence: TGTGCCAGCAGTACTATACGTGGGACAGGGGTGAACACTGAAGCTTTCTTT.

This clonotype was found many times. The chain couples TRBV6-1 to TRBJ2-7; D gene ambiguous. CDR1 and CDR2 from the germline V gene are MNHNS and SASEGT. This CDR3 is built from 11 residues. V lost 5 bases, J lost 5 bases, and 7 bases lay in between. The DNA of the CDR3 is TGTGCCAGCAGTCCTACCAACGAGCAGTACTTC. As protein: CASSPTNEQYF.

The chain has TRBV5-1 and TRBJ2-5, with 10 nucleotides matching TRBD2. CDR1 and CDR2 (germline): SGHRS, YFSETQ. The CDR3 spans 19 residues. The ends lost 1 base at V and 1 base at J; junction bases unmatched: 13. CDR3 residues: CASSLSLAGAYLGQETQYF. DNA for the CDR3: TGCGCCAGCAGCTTGTCCCTAGCGGGAGCATATTTGGGCCAAGAGACCCAGTACTTC.

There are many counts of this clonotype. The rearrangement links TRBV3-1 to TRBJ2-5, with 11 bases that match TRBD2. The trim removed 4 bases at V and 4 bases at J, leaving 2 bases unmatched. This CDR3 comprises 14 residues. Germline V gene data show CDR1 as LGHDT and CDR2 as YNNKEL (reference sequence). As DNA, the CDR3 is TGTGCCAGCAGCCGACTAGCGGGATTAGAGACCCAGTACTTC. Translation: CASSRLAGLETQYF.

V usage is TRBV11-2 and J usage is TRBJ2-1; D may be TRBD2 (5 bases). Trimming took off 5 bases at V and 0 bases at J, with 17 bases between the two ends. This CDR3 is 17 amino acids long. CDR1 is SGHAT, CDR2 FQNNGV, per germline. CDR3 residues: CASSRGRGRFSYNEQFF. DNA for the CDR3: TGTGCCAGCAGCCGCGGGCGAGGCCGCTTCTCCTACAATGAGCAGTTCTTC.

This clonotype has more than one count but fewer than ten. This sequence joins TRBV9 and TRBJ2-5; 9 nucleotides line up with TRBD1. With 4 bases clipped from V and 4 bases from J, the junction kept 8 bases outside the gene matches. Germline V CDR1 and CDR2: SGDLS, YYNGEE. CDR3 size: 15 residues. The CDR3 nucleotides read TGTGCCAGCAGCTTCCGGGACAGGGAGGCAGAGACCCAGTACTTC. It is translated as CASSFRDREAETQYF.

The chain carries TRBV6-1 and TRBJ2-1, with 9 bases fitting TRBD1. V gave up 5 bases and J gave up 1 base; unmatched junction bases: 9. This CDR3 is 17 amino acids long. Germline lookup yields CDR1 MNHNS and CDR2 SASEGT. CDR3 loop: CASSLTGGKESYNEQFF. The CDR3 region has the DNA TGTGCCAGCAGTCTTACAGGGGGCAAGGAGTCCTACAATGAGCAGTTCTTC.

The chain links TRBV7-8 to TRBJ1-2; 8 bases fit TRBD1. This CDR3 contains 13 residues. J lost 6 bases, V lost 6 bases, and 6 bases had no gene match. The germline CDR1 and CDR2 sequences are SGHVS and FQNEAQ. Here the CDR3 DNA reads TGTGCCAGCAGTCAGACAGGGGAACATGGCTACACCTTC. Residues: CASSQTGEHGYTF.

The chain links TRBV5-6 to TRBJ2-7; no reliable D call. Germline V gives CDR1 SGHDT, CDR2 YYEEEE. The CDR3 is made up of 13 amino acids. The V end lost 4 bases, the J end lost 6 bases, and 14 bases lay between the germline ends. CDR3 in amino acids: CASSIGPPGEQYF. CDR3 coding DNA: TGTGCCAGCAGCATCGGACCGCCAGGCGAGCAGTACTTC.